This T cell receptor beta chain appears in the sequencing data of a study of cytomegalovirus exposure and HLA in healthy donors. Study-level points and caveats: Associated with HLA alleles at 0.05 false discovery rate in a later analysis were approximately 17,000 TCR beta sequences. As a later analysis showed, a missense DCLRE1C variant was linked to trimming of TCR beta V- and J-genes.

The PCR used 60 Vbeta and 13 Jbeta primers. Only in-frame clones appear in the TCRdb table, and some are missing; sequencing was by immunoSEQ multiplex PCR. The profile shows some 130,000 clones, about 75% of them singletons. Germline loops: CDR1 SGDLS, CDR2 YYNGEE. The CDR3 extends over 15 amino acids. J was trimmed by 7 bases and V by 2 bases; bases with no gene match: 8. This clone was counted once. The target antigen is unknown. This sequence was found in a man aged 25-40 years in good health and CMV-seronegative. Sequenced: PBMCs. The rearrangement uses TRBV9 and TRBJ2-1; 8 positions match TRBD1. CDR3 nucleotide sequence: TGTGCCAGCAGCGTGAGACAGGGGAGCGGGAATGAGCAGTTCTTC. Amino acids: CASSVRQGSGNEQFF.